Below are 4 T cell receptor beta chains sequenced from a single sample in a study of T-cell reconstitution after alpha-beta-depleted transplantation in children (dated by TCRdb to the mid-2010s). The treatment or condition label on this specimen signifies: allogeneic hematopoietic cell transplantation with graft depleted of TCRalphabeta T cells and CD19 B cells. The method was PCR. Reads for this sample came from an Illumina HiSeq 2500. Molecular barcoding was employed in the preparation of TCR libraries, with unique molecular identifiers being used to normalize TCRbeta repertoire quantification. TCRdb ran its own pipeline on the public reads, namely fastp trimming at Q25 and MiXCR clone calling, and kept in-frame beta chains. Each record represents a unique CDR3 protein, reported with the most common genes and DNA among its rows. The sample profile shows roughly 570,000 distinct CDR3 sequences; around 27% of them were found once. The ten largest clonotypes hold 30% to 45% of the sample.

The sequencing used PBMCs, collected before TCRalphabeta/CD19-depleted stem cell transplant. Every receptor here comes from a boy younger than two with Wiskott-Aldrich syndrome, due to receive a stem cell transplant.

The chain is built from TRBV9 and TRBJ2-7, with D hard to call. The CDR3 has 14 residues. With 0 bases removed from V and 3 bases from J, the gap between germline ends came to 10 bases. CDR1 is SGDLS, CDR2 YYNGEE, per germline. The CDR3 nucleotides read TGTGCCAGCAGCGTAGGAGAGTCCTACTACGAGCAGTACTTC. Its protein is CASSVGESYYEQYF. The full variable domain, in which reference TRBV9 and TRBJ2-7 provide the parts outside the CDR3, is DSGVTQTPKHLITATGQRVTLRCSPRSGDLSVYWYQQSLDQGLQFLIQYYNGEERAKGNILERFSAQQFPDLHSELNLSSLELGDSALYFCASSVGESYYEQYFGPGTRLTVT.

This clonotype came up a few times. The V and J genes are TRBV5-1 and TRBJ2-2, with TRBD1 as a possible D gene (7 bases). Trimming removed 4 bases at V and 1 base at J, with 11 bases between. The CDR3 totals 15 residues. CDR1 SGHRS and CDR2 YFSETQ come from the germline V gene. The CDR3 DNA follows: TGCGCCAGCAGCCGACAGGGAGGGAACACCGGGGAGCTGTTTTTT. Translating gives CASSRQGGNTGELFF. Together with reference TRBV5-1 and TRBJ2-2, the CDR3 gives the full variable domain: KAGVTQTPRYLIKTRGQQVTLSCSPISGHRSVSWYQQTPGQGLQFLFEYFSETQRNKGNFPGRFSGRQFSNSRSEMNVSTLELGDSALYLCASSRQGGNTGELFFGEGSRLTVL.

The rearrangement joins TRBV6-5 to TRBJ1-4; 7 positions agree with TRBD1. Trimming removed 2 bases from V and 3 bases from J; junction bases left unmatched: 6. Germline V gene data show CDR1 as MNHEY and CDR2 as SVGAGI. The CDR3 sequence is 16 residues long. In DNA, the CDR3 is TGTGCCAGCAGTTACACTTACAGGGGCGCTAATGAAAAACTGTTTTTT. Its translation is CASSYTYRGANEKLFF.

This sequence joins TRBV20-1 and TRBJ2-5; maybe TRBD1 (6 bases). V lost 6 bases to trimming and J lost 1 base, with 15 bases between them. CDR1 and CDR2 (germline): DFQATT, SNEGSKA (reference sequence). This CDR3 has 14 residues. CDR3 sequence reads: CSASDRTIQETQYF. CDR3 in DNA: TGCAGTGCAAGCGACAGGACCATCCAAGAGACCCAGTACTTC.